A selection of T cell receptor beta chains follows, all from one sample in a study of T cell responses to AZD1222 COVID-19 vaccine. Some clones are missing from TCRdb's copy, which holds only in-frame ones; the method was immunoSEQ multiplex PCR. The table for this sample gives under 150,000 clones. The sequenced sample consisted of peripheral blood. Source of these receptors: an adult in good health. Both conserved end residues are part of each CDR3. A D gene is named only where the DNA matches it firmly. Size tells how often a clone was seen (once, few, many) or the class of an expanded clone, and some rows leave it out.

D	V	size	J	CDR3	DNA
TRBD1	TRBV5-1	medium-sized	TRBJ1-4	CASSVEQGAAEKLFF	TGCGCCAGCAGCGTGGAACAGGGGGCGGCTGAAAAACTGTTTTTT
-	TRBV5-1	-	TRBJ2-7	CASSPRQDFSYEQYF	TGCGCCAGCAGCCCCAGGCAGGACTTCTCCTACGAGCAGTACTTC
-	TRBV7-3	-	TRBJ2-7	CASSLTQGYEQYF	TGTGCCAGCAGCTTAACGCAGGGGTACGAGCAGTACTTC
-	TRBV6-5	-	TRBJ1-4	CASRATGTPNEKLFF	TGTGCCAGCAGAGCCACCGGGACACCTAATGAAAAACTGTTTTTT
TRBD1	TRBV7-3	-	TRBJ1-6	CASSLVGGQGSSSPLHF	TGTGCCAGCAGCTTAGTGGGTGGACAGGGATCATCTTCACCCCTCCACTTT
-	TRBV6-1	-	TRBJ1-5	CASSEENSNQPQHF	TGTGCCAGCAGTGAGGAGAATAGCAATCAGCCCCAGCATTTT
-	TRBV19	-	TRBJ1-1	CAARIQGGGTEAFF	TGTGCCGCCCGTATCCAGGGCGGCGGCACTGAAGCTTTCTTT
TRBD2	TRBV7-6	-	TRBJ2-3	CASSWGTSGADTQYF	TGTGCCAGCAGCTGGGGGACTAGCGGGGCTGATACGCAGTATTTT
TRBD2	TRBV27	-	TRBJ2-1	CASSLSGGLNNEQFF	TGTGCCAGCAGTTTGAGCGGGGGACTGAACAATGAGCAGTTCTTC
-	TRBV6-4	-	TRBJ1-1	CASSVTANTEAFF	TGTGCCAGCAGTGTAACCGCGAACACTGAAGCTTTCTTT
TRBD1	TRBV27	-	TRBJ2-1	CASSFSAAGGRNEQFF	TGTGCCAGCAGTTTTAGTGCGGCAGGGGGCCGGAATGAGCAGTTCTTC
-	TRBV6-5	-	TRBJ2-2	CASTPVRTDTGELFF	TGTGCCAGCACCCCGGTCCGGACGGACACCGGGGAGCTGTTTTTT
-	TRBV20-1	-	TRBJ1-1	CTPGTIEAFF	TGCACCCCGGGGACTATTGAAGCTTTCTTT
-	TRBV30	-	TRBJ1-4	CAWSGQVRGEKLFF	TGTGCCTGGAGTGGACAGGTTCGTGGGGAAAAACTGTTTTTT
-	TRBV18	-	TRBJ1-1	CASSPGSSGTEAFF	TGTGCCAGCTCGCCCGGGTCCTCGGGTACTGAAGCTTTCTTT
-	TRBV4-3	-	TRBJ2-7	CASSHPTRAPSQSLMKYEQYF	TGCGCCAGCAGCCACCCTACCCGAGCCCCATCCCAGTCATTAATGAAGTACGAGCAGTACTTC
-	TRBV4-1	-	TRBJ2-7	CASSQGPTTYEQYF	TGCGCCAGCAGCCAGGGACCCACCACCTACGAGCAGTACTTC
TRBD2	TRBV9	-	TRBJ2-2	CASSVASGGPTGELFF	TGTGCCAGCAGCGTAGCTAGCGGGGGGCCCACCGGGGAGCTGTTTTTT
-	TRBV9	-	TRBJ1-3	CASSVDLGTGNTIYF	TGTGCCAGCAGCGTAGACCTTGGGACTGGAAACACCATATATTTT
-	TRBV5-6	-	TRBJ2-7	CASTPLGGYEQYF	TGTGCCAGCACCCCCCTCGGAGGCTACGAGCAGTACTTC
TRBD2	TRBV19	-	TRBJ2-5	CASSRLAGSQETQYF	TGTGCCAGTAGCCGACTAGCGGGATCACAAGAGACCCAGTACTTC
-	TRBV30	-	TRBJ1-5	CAWSLETSNQPQHF	TGTGCCTGGAGTTTAGAGACTAGCAATCAGCCCCAGCATTTT
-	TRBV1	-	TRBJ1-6	CTSSQDPKSGRYNSPLHF	TGCACCAGCAGCCAAGATCCCAAGTCGGGGCGATATAATTCACCCCTCCACTTT
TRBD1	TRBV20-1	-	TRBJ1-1	CSAGDAGQTNTEAFF	TGCAGTGCTGGTGACGCGGGACAGACGAACACTGAAGCTTTCTTT
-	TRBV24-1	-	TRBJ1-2	CATSVGTNYGYTF	TGTGCCACCAGTGTCGGGACGAACTATGGCTACACCTTC
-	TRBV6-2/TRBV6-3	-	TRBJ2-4	CASSAVDFIAKNIQYF	TGTGCCAGCAGCGCCGTGGACTTCATAGCCAAAAACATTCAGTACTTC
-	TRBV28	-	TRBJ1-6	CASSLGEDNSPLHF	TGTGCCAGCAGTTTGGGAGAGGACAATTCACCCCTCCACTTT